This T cell receptor beta chain was recovered during a study of CD8 T cells in Susac syndrome. Broader study findings: An acknowledgment was made by the study that its TCR sequencing and HLA analysis involved relatively few individuals. When the CD4+ T cell repertoires of patients with Susac syndrome were examined, they did not show any clonal expansion.

The T cells that were sequenced for TCR beta were CD8+ and CD4+ cells from blood. About this clonotype itself: Its antigen is unidentified.

This CDR3 has 17 residues. With random hexamers, reverse transcription was performed on 0.5 to 1 ug of RNA. Across 54 Vbeta and 13 Jbeta, immunoSEQ multiplex PCR amplified TCR beta CDR3. MiXCR, applied by TCRdb to the immunoSEQ multiplex PCR reads, yields one record per CDR3 protein. The table includes some 150,000 distinct CDR3 sequences, nearly 97% detected once. The source of this sequence is a human donor with Susac syndrome. Sequencing was carried out using CD4+ T cells from PBMCs. The V gene is TRBV1, the J gene TRBJ2-1; TRBD2 was called by the table and not checked on the DNA. TRBV1 is a known pseudogene. The CDR3: CTSSPTGGTPSYNEQFF. In DNA, the CDR3 is TGCACCAGCAGCCCCACTGGAGGAACCCCATCCTACAATGAGCAGTTCTTC.